This entry describes one T cell receptor (beta chain). Sequencing was performed with immunoSEQ multiplex PCR; in TCRdb, only in-frame clones are kept and a portion is missing. The data show over a million clones, around 98% seen once. The V segment lost 6 bases and the J segment 6 bases; nucleotides outside the gene matches: 6. Germline loops: CDR1 SQVTM, CDR2 ANQGSEA. The CDR3 contains 14 residues. This record belongs to a study of shared clonotypes between healthy human individuals. The sequenced sample was naive CD4+ T cells sorted from blood. Subset given: CD45RA+ positively selected. This sequence originates from a young man in good health. V and J are TRBV29-1 and TRBJ2-1; 12 positions agree with TRBD1. DNA of the CDR3: TGCAGCGTCCCTCGGGGACAGGGGGCCAATGAGCAGTTCTTC. It specifies CSVPRGQGANEQFF.